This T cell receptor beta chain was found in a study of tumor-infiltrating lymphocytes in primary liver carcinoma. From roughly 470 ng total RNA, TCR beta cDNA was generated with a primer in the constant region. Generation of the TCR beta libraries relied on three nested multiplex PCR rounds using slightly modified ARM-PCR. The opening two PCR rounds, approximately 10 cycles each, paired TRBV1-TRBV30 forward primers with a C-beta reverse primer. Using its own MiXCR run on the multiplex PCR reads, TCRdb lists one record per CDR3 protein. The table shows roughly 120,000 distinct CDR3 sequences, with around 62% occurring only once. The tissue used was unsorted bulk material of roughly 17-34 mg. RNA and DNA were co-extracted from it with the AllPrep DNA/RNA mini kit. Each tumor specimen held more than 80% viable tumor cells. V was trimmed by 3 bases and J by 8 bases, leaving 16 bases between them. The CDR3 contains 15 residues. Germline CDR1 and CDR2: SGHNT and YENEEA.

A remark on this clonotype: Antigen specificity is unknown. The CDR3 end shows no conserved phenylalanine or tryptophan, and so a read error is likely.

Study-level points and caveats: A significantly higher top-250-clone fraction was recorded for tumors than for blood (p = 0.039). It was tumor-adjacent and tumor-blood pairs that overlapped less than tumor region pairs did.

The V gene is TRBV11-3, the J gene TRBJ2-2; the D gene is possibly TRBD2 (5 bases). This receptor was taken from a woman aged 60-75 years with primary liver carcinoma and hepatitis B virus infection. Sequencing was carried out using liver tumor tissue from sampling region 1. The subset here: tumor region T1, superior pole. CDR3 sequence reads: CASSFHTEGTGELFS. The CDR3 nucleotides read TGTGCCAGCAGCTTTCACACAGAGGGAACAGGGGAGCTGTTTTCT.